The clone carrying this T cell receptor beta chain was recorded a few times. Its antigen is not identified. The sample originates from a study of cytomegalovirus exposure and HLA in healthy donors. Across the whole study: An earlier analysis identified 120 million or so unique TCR beta sequences in about 180 million T cells.

With 60 Vbeta and 13 Jbeta primers, the PCR was carried out. The data were produced by immunoSEQ multiplex PCR, yet TCRdb's version contains in-frame clones alone and is incomplete. The sample yields some 160,000 clones, 70% to 80% seen once. V trimming: 3 bases; J trimming: 3 bases; junction bases outside the gene matches: 4. The CDR3 sequence is 14 residues long. Germline values: CDR1 MDHEN, CDR2 SYDVKM. Whole-study results and caveats: For most subjects, TCR beta sequences were reported to predict HLA-A and HLA-B alleles with accuracy. Researchers reported from a later analysis that most CMV-associated TCR beta chains appeared HLA-restricted.

The TCR was taken from a man in his forties in good health and CMV-seronegative. The sample taken for sequencing was PBMCs. The genes are TRBV28 and TRBJ2-7; 8 bases are a match to TRBD1. The CDR3 nucleotides read TGTGCCAGCAGTTTTCAGGGGGCTTACTACGAGCAGTACTTC. It codes for CASSFQGAYYEQYF. Complete variable domain (other parts from reference TRBV28 and TRBJ2-7): DVKVTQSSRYLVKRTGEKVFLECVQDMDHENMFWYRQDPGLGLRLIYFSYDVKMKEKGDIPEGYSVSREKKERFSLILESASTNQTSMYLCASSFQGAYYEQYFGPGTRLTVT.